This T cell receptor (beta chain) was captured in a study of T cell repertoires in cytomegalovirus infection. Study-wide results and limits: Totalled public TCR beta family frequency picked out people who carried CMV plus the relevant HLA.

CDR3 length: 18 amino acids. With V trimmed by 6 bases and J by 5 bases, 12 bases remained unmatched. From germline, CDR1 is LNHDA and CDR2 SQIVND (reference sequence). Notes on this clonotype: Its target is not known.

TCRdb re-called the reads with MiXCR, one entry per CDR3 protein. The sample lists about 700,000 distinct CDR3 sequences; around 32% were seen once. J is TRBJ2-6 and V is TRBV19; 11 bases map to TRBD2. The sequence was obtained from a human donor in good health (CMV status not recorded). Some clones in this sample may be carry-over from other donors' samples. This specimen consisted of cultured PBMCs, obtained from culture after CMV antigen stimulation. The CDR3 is CASSLGTSGSARANVLTF. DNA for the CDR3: TGTGCCAGTAGCCTCGGGACTAGCGGCTCGGCGAGGGCCAACGTCCTGACTTTC.